Below are 8 T cell receptor beta chains sequenced from a single sample in a study of cytomegalovirus exposure and HLA in healthy donors. PCR was performed using 60 Vbeta and 13 Jbeta primers. Repertoires were generated with immunoSEQ multiplex PCR, while TCRdb's copy carries only in-frame clones and drops some. The sample has 50,000 or so clones; around 82% are singletons. Sequenced: PBMCs. Receptors originate from a boy aged 10-17 years in good health and CMV-seropositive.

The gene calls are TRBV7-8 and TRBJ2-3; 7 nucleotides line up with TRBD1. CDR3 length: 11 residues. Germline CDR1 reads SGHVS; CDR2 reads FQNEAQ. V lost 5 bases to trimming and J lost 9 bases; unmatched junction nucleotides: 2. The chain's CDR3 is CASSRDSTQYF. As DNA, the CDR3 is TGTGCCAGCAGCCGGGACAGCACGCAGTATTTT.

The chain carries TRBV7-6 and TRBJ2-1; D is possibly TRBD2 (6 bases). The germline gives CDR1 SGHVS, CDR2 FNYEAQ. Trimming took off 5 bases at V and 0 bases at J, with 14 bases between the two ends. The CDR3 totals 16 residues. CDR3 nucleotides: TGTGCCAGCAGCCCGAACGGGGGTAACTCCTACAATGAGCAGTTCTTC. Protein: CASSPNGGNSYNEQFF.

J is TRBJ2-2 and V is TRBV7-9; perhaps TRBD1 as D (6 bases). This CDR3 has 16 amino acids. The germline V and J ends were trimmed by 5 bases and 5 bases, with 18 bases remaining between them. Germline V gene lookup returns CDR1 SEHNR and CDR2 FQNEAQ (reference sequence). As DNA, the CDR3 is TGTGCCAGCAGCGATGGATCCCAGGGGATGACCGGGGAGCTGTTTTTT. It specifies CASSDGSQGMTGELFF.

This rearrangement joins TRBV6-5 to TRBJ1-4; 10 bases match TRBD1. Germline CDR1 reads MNHEY; CDR2 reads SVGAGI. Germline trimming cut 10 bases from V and 7 bases from J; bases unmatched to any gene: 3. The CDR3 sequence is 12 residues long. The CDR3 here is CATGQGREKLFF. The CDR3 region has the DNA TGTGCCACGGGACAGGGGCGTGAAAAACTGTTTTTT.

The chain has TRBV5-1 and TRBJ2-1; no clear D. Trimming shortened V by 5 bases and J by 6 bases, and 18 bases separated the two germline ends. The V gene's germline CDR1 is SGHRS and CDR2 YFSETQ. The CDR3 length is 15 residues. The CDR3 here is CASSYDTNPPNEQFF. CDR3 nucleotide sequence: TGCGCCAGCAGTTACGACACAAACCCCCCCAATGAGCAGTTCTTC. Full variable domain (missing parts from reference TRBV5-1 and TRBJ2-1): KAGVTQTPRYLIKTRGQQVTLSCSPISGHRSVSWYQQTPGQGLQFLFEYFSETQRNKGNFPGRFSGRQFSNSRSEMNVSTLELGDSALYLCASSYDTNPPNEQFFGPGTRLTVL.

V is TRBV19 and J is TRBJ2-7; the D gene is possibly TRBD2 (5 bases). Trimming pared 5 bases from V and 4 bases from J, leaving 18 bases between. Germline CDR1 LNHDA, CDR2 SQIVND (reference sequence). The CDR3 spans 15 residues. CDR3 nucleotide sequence: TGTGCCAGTAGTCCAGGACTTCTCCTTAATTACGAGCAGTACTTC. Amino acid sequence: CASSPGLLLNYEQYF.

This clone has a single count. This chain links TRBV7-2 with TRBJ1-5; D is undetermined. Germline CDR1 is SGHTA and CDR2 is FQGNSA. V lost 1 base, J lost 2 bases, and 12 bases lay in between. CDR3 length equals 16 residues. CDR3 bases: TGTGCCAGCAGCTTAGTTTCCGTAGGAGGCAATCAGCCCCAGCATTTT. Translation gives CASSLVSVGGNQPQHF.

The sample holds one count of this clone. The gene calls are TRBV27 and TRBJ1-4, with D perhaps matching TRBD1 (6 bases). The length of the CDR3 is 14 residues. The germline V and J ends were trimmed by 5 bases and 8 bases, with 15 bases remaining between them. Germline CDR1 is MNHEY and CDR2 is SMNVEV (reference sequence). CDR3 in amino acids: CASSPRGGVEKLFF. CDR3 DNA: TGTGCCAGCAGTCCGAGGGGGGGGGTGGAAAAACTGTTTTTT.